The 10 T cell receptor beta chains listed next were all sequenced from one sample in a study of blood T cell repertoires in COVID-19. The assay was immunoSEQ multiplex PCR, and TCRdb's table has in-frame clones only and misses some. The sample holds 400,000 to 550,000 clones; 70% to 90% are singletons and the top ten take about 2%. The sequenced sample consisted of PBMCs or T cells enriched from blood (not recorded which). All receptors come from a woman under 30 with acute COVID-19.

The V call is TRBV4-1, the J call TRBJ2-1; possibly TRBD2 for D (5 bases). Trimming removed 4 bases from V and 11 bases from J, with 15 bases in between. CDR1 and CDR2 (germline): MGHRA, YSYEKL. This CDR3 is 13 amino acids long. The CDR3 loop is CASSLEKGSKQFF. The CDR3 coding sequence is TGCGCCAGCAGCCTAGAAAAAGGGAGTAAGCAGTTCTTC.

This clone occurred once. This chain connects TRBV9 to TRBJ2-6; 7 bases line up with TRBD1. CDR1 is SGDLS, CDR2 YYNGEE, per germline. The CDR3 contains 15 residues. The V and J ends lost 4 bases and 3 bases, in that order; junction bases with no gene match: 4. The CDR3 nucleotides are TGTGCCAGCAGCCTCACAGGGGTTGGGGCCAACGTCCTGACTTTC. Translating gives CASSLTGVGANVLTF.

The V and J genes are TRBV15 and TRBJ1-6; TRBD1 is a possible D gene (5 bases). The CDR3 sequence is 15 residues long. The V gene lost 1 base and the J gene lost 9 bases, with 13 bases spanning the gap. Germline V gives CDR1 LNHNV, CDR2 YYDKDF (reference sequence). CDR3 protein: CATSRVSQGSSPLHF. In DNA, the CDR3 is TGTGCCACCAGCAGAGTGAGCCAGGGTAGTTCACCCCTCCACTTT.

This sequence joins TRBV7-9 and TRBJ1-2; D not resolved. CDR1 is SEHNR and CDR2 is FQNEAQ in the germline V gene (reference sequence). Trimming cost V 1 base and J 1 base, with 13 bases left between them. The CDR3 loop spans 16 amino acids. The CDR3 here is CASSLGLERGNYGYTF. In DNA, the CDR3 is TGTGCCAGCAGCTTAGGGCTGGAGAGAGGTAACTATGGCTACACCTTC.

This chain connects TRBV3-1 (or the pseudogene TRBV3-2) to TRBJ1-6, with D possibly being TRBD1 (5 bases). The CDR3 covers 14 residues. V shed 0 bases and J shed 8 bases, with 8 bases lying between them. Germline CDR1 LGHDT, CDR2 YNNKEL (reference sequence). The CDR3 coding sequence is TGTGCCAGCAGCCAAGATCGGGGGTATTCACCCCTCCACTTT. It specifies CASSQDRGYSPLHF.

This clone occurred once. This chain links TRBV11-2 with TRBJ1-2; unclear D gene. This CDR3 is 14 amino acids long. The germline V gene encodes CDR1 SGHAT and CDR2 FQNNGV. V lost 0 bases and J 4 bases, leaving 9 bases between the germline ends. The CDR3 spells CASSLDPTIYGYTF. DNA of the CDR3: TGTGCCAGCAGCTTAGATCCTACTATCTATGGCTACACCTTC.

Notes on this clone: Mismatch with germline at one junction end may stem from a read error. V gene TRBV29-1 combines with J gene TRBJ2-7, with 9 bases that match TRBD1. The CDR3 spans 14 residues. Germline CDR1 reads SQVTM; CDR2 reads ANQGSEA. The CDR3 is CSVDPGQGSSEQYF. The CDR3 bases are TGCAGCGTTGATCCGGGACAGGGATCCTCCGAGCAGTACTTC.

V gene TRBV10-3 combines with J gene TRBJ1-1, with D tentatively TRBD1 (5 bases). Germline V gene data show CDR1 as ENHRY and CDR2 as SYGVKD. The CDR3 is 12 amino acids. Trimming shortened V by 8 bases and J by 8 bases, and 15 bases separated the two germline ends. DNA of the CDR3: TGTGCCATCGCCGGCGGGGGAGGGGAAGCTTTCTTT. Its translation is CAIAGGGGEAFF.

This chain connects TRBV15 to TRBJ2-1, with 9 bases lining up with TRBD1. Germline assignment: CDR1 LNHNV and CDR2 YYDKDF (reference sequence). This CDR3 contains 14 residues. The ends lost 2 bases at V and 9 bases at J; junction bases unmatched: 5. The CDR3, as DNA: TGTGCCACCAGCAGATTTGGGACAGGGTCTGAGCAGTTCTTC. This gives the protein CATSRFGTGSEQFF.

V usage is TRBV13 and J usage is TRBJ2-2, with no clear D. The germline V and J ends were trimmed by 0 bases and 7 bases, with 6 bases remaining between them. CDR1 and CDR2 (germline): PRHDT, FYEKMQ (reference sequence). This CDR3 has 13 amino acids. Written as DNA, the CDR3 is TGTGCCAGCAGCTTAGGTCTTAACGGGGAGCTGTTTTTT. Protein: CASSLGLNGELFF.